The 11 T cell receptor beta chains given below trace back to one sample, sequenced in a study of long-term antiretroviral therapy in people with HIV. At the survey level, the v3.0 immunoSEQ assay was run. Method: immunoSEQ multiplex PCR; TCRdb's copy keeps in-frame clones and lacks some. Of 23,000 or so clones in the sample, around four fifths are singletons; the top ten hold roughly 16%. The source was unsorted PBMCs, collected around 4.1 years after starting antiretroviral therapy. The receptors derive from a man aged 30 to 45 with HIV.

J is TRBJ2-1 and V is TRBV19; D is perhaps TRBD2 (6 bases). V dropped 3 bases and J dropped 8 bases, with 14 bases sitting between them. This CDR3 region has 14 residues. The germline V gene has CDR1 LNHDA and CDR2 SQIVND (reference sequence). The CDR3 sequence: CASSMEGWRDEQFF. CDR3 DNA sequence: TGTGCCAGTAGTATGGAGGGCTGGAGGGATGAGCAGTTCTTC.

The chain employs TRBV7-9 and TRBJ1-3; TRBD1 might be the D (6 bases). The CDR3 is 16 residues long. Trimming took 1 base from V and 6 from J, leaving 16 bases between them. CDR1 is SEHNR, CDR2 FQNEAQ, per germline (reference sequence). CDR3 protein: CASSLDFGGLENTIYF. CDR3 bases: TGTGCCAGCAGCTTAGATTTCGGGGGCTTGGAAAACACCATATATTTT.

V usage is TRBV5-6 and J usage is TRBJ1-4; the D is unclear. The CDR3 loop spans 14 amino acids. The germline CDR1 and CDR2 sequences are SGHDT and YYEEEE. V lost 0 bases, J lost 3 bases, and 6 bases lay in between. The CDR3 loop is CASSLGGPNEKLFF. CDR3 coding DNA: TGTGCCAGCAGCTTGGGCGGGCCTAATGAAAAACTGTTTTTT.

The chain links TRBV19 to TRBJ1-1; 11 bases line up with TRBD1. V trimming: 8 bases; J trimming: 7 bases; junction bases outside the gene matches: 9. Germline V gene lookup returns CDR1 LNHDA and CDR2 SQIVND (reference sequence). The CDR3 runs 14 residues. CDR3 protein: CASGQGAGLGEAFF. CDR3 in DNA: TGTGCCAGTGGACAGGGGGCGGGATTAGGTGAAGCTTTCTTT.

V is TRBV29-1 and J is TRBJ1-2, with D possibly TRBD1 on 5 matching bases. The ends were cut back, 4 bases at V and 11 bases at J, with 20 bases in the middle. This CDR3 has 13 amino acids. Germline-derived CDR1 and CDR2 are SQVTM and ANQGSEA. CDR3 sequence (DNA): TGCAGCGTTGGAGCGCAGTATTCAGGGATTTACACCTTC. Translated, it gives CSVGAQYSGIYTF.

The J gene is TRBJ2-2, the V gene TRBV28; 8 bases align to TRBD1. The junction had 7 bases not matched to a gene; V was cut back by 5 bases and J by 2 bases. The germline V gene encodes CDR1 MDHEN and CDR2 SYDVKM. This CDR3 spans 16 amino acids. CDR3 nucleotides: TGTGCCAGCAGTCCATCAGGGACAGGCAACACCGGGGAGCTGTTTTTT. It encodes CASSPSGTGNTGELFF.

The J gene is TRBJ1-4, the V gene TRBV27; 9 nucleotides match TRBD1. Germline values: CDR1 MNHEY, CDR2 SMNVEV (reference sequence). This CDR3 spans 17 amino acids. Trimming took 6 bases from V and 5 from J; bases not matched to a gene: 13. The CDR3 nucleotides read TGTGCCAGCAGCCTAGTCCCCGGGACAGGGAGGAATGAAAAACTGTTTTTT. Protein sequence: CASSLVPGTGRNEKLFF. Complete variable domain (other parts from reference TRBV27 and TRBJ1-4): EAQVTQNPRYLITVTGKKLTVTCSQNMNHEYMSWYRQDPGLGLRQIYYSMNVEVTDKGDVPEGYKVSRKEKRNFPLILESPSPNQTSLYFCASSLVPGTGRNEKLFFGSGTQLSVL.

This rearrangement joins TRBV5-1 to TRBJ1-6; TRBD1 might be the D (6 bases). CDR1 SGHRS and CDR2 YFSETQ come from the germline V gene. The CDR3 is 14 residues long. V was cut by 5 bases and J by 7 bases, with 13 bases left in between. Here the CDR3 reads CASRNRAGNSPLHF. The CDR3 bases are TGCGCCAGCAGGAACAGGGCGGGCAATTCACCCCTCCACTTT.

This chain links TRBV9 with TRBJ2-5; 7 nucleotides match TRBD2. The V gene end was trimmed by 1 base and the J gene end by 5 bases; junction bases not matched to a gene: 11. This CDR3 spans 16 amino acids. Per the germline V gene, CDR1 is SGDLS and CDR2 is YYNGEE. The CDR3, as DNA: TGTGCCAGCAGCGTAAGGGGAGCGGGATTTTTGGAGACCCAGTACTTC. Translation gives CASSVRGAGFLETQYF. Filled out from reference TRBV9 and TRBJ2-5, the complete variable domain reads DSGVTQTPKHLITATGQRVTLRCSPRSGDLSVYWYQQSLDQGLQFLIQYYNGEERAKGNILERFSAQQFPDLHSELNLSSLELGDSALYFCASSVRGAGFLETQYFGPGTRLLVL.

This chain joins TRBV2 and TRBJ2-5, with D perhaps given as TRBD1 or TRBD2 (5 bases each). The ends were cut back, 6 bases at V and 6 bases at J, with 11 bases in the middle. The germline V gene encodes CDR1 SNHLY and CDR2 FYNNEI. This CDR3 is 12 amino acids long. The CDR3 protein is CASSGTGKTQYF. CDR3 DNA: TGTGCCAGCAGCGGGACGGGGAAGACCCAGTACTTC.

The rearrangement uses TRBV5-4 and TRBJ2-1; 7 bases line up with TRBD2. This CDR3 region has 14 residues. CDR1 is SGHNT and CDR2 is YYREEE in the germline V gene (reference sequence). Unmatched junction bases numbered 0, after V lost 3 bases and J lost 0 bases. The CDR3 DNA reads as TGTGCCAGCAGCTCTAGCGGCTCCTACAATGAGCAGTTCTTC. As protein: CASSSSGSYNEQFF.